This T cell receptor beta chain was identified during a study of neoadjuvant anti-PD-1 for oral cavity cancer. Study as a whole: Around day 43, patients without progression received a fourth nivolumab dose before surgery.

CDR1 is SQVTM and CDR2 is ANQGSEA in the germline V gene. This CDR3 has 13 amino acids. The trim removed 7 bases at V and 3 bases at J, leaving 7 bases unmatched. In regard to this clone: Its target is not known.

The time point is: after neoadjuvant nivolumab, at surgical resection. These newly diagnosed stage II-IVA oral cavity squamous cell carcinoma patients had no prior systemic or radiation treatment. Findings and limits, study-wide: Post-nivolumab, blood T cell clonality was significantly elevated in non-responders.

Measured with immunoSEQ multiplex PCR; TCRdb has only the in-frame clones, and not every one. This sample has 11,000 to 15,000 clones, with 74% found just once. The sequence came from a person between 40 and 80 years old with oral cavity squamous cell carcinoma. The rearrangement uses TRBV29-1 and TRBJ1-2, with 8 nucleotides matching TRBD1. The specimen was PBMCs, collected after nivolumab (anti-PD-1) treatment. This chain's CDR3 is CSESRGRDYGYTF. CDR3 nucleotides: TGCAGCGAAAGCAGGGGGCGAGACTATGGCTACACCTTC.